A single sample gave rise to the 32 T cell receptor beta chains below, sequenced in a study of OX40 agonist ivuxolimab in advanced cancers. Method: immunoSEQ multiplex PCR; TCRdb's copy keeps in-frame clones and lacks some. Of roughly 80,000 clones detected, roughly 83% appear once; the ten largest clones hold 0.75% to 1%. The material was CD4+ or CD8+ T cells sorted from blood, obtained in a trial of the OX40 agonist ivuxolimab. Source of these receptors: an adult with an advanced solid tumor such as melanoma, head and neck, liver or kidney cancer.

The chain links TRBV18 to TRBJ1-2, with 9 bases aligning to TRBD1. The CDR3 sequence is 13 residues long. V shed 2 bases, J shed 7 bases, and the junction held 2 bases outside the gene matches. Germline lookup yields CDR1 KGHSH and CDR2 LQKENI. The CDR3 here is CASSPDRGSGYTF. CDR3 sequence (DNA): TGTGCCAGCTCACCAGACAGGGGGTCTGGCTACACCTTC. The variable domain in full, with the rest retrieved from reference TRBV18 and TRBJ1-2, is NAGVMQNPRHLVRRRGQEARLRCSPMKGHSHVYWYRQLPEEGLKFMVYLQKENIIDESGMPKERFSAEFPKEGPSILRIQQVVRGDSAAYFCASSPDRGSGYTFGSGTRLTVV.

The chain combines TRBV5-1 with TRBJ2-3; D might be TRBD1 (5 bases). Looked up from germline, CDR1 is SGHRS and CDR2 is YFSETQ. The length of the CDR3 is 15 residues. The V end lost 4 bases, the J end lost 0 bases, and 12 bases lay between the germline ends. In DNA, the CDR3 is TGCGCCAGCAGCGAACAGGCTACTAGCACAGATACGCAGTATTTT. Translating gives CASSEQATSTDTQYF.

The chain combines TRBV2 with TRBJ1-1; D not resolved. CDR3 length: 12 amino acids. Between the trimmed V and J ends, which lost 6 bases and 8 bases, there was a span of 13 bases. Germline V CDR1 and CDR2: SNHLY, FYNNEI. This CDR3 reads CASSADLSEAFF. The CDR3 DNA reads TGTGCCAGCAGCGCAGATCTATCCGAAGCTTTCTTT.

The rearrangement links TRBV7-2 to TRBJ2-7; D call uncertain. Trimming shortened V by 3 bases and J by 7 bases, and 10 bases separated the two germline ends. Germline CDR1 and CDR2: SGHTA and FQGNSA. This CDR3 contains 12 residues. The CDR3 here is CASSLSRWEQYF. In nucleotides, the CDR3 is TGTGCCAGCAGCTTGTCCCGCTGGGAGCAGTACTTC.

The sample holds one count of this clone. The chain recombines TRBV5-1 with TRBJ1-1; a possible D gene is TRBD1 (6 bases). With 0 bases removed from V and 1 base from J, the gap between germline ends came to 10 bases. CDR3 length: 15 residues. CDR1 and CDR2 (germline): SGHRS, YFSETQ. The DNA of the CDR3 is TGCGCCAGCAGCTTGGATGGGACACCGAACACTGAAGCTTTCTTT. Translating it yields CASSLDGTPNTEAFF.

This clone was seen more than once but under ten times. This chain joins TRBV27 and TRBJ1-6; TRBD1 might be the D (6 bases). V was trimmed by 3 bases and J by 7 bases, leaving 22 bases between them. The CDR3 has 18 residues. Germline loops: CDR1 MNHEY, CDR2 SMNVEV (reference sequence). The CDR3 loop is CASSFLRRRDRRNSPLHF. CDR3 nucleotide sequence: TGTGCCAGCAGTTTTTTAAGGCGCCGAGACAGGAGGAATTCACCCCTCCACTTT.

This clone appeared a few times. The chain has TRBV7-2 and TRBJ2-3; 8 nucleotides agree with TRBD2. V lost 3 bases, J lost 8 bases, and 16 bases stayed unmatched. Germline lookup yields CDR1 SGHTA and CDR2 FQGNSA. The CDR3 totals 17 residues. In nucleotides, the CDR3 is TGTGCCAGCAGCTTTACTAGCCGGGGGGGCCATTGGGGTACGCAGTATTTT. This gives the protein CASSFTSRGGHWGTQYF.

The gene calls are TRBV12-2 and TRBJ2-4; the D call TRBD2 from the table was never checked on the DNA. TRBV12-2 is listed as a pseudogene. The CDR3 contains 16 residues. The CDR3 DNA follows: TGTGCAAGTCGCTTAGCTGCGGGGCACGGTCAGCACATTCAGTACTTC. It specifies CASRLAAGHGQHIQYF.

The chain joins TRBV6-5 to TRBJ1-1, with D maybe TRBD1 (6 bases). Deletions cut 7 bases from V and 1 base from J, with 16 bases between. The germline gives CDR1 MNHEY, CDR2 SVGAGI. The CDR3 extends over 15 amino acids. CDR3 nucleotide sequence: TGTGCCAGCAAAGGCTCAGGGGCGGGGAACACTGAAGCTTTCTTT. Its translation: CASKGSGAGNTEAFF.

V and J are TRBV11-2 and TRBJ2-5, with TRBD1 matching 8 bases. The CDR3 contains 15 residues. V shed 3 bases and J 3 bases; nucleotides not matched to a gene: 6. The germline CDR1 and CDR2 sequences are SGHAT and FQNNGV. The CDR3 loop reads CASSFERTGKETQYF. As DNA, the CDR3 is TGTGCCAGCAGCTTCGAGCGGACAGGGAAAGAGACCCAGTACTTC.

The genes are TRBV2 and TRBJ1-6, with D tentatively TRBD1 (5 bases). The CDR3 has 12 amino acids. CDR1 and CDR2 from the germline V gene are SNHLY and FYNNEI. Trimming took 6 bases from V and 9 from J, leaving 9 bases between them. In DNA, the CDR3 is TGTGCCAGCAGGACAGTTAGTTCACCCCTCCACTTT. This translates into CASRTVSSPLHF. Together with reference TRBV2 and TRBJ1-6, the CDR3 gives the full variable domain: EPEVTQTPSHQVTQMGQEVILRCVPISNHLYFYWYRQILGQKVEFLVSFYNNEISEKSEIFDDQFSVERPDGSNFTLKIRSTKLEDSAMYFCASRTVSSPLHFGNGTRLTVT.

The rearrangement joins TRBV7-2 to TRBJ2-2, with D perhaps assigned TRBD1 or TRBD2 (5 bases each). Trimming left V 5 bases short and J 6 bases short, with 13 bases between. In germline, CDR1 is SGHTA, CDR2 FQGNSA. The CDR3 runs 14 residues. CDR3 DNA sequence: TGTGCCAGCAGCCCCGGTTTGGGGGCCGGGGAGCTGTTTTTT. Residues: CASSPGLGAGELFF.

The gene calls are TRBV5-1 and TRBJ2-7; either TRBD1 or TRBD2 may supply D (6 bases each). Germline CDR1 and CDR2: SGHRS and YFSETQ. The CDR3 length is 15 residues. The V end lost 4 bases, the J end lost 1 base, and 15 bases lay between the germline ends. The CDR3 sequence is CASSGGREISYEQYF. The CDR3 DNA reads TGCGCCAGCAGCGGGGGGCGCGAAATTTCCTACGAGCAGTACTTC.

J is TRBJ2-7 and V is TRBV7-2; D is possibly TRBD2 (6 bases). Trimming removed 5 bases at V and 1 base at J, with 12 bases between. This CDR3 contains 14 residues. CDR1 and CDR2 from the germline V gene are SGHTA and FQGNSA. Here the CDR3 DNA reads TGTGCCAGCAGCCCGGGACTCAAATCCTACGAGCAGTACTTC. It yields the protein CASSPGLKSYEQYF.

The CDR3 sequence: CASSPQGGTAQYF. Written as DNA, the CDR3 is TGTGCCAGCAGCCCTCAGGGGGGGACTGCGCAGTATTTT. V is TRBV7-2 and J is TRBJ2-3, with D tentatively TRBD1 or TRBD2 (7 bases each). V was pared by 5 bases and J by 10 bases, with 16 bases between. The CDR3 covers 13 residues. Germline assignment: CDR1 SGHTA and CDR2 FQGNSA.

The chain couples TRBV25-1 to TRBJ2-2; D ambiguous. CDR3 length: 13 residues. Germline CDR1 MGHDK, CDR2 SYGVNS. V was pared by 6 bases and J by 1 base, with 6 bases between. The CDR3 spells CASRYENTGELFF. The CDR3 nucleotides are TGTGCCAGCAGATACGAGAACACCGGGGAGCTGTTTTTT.

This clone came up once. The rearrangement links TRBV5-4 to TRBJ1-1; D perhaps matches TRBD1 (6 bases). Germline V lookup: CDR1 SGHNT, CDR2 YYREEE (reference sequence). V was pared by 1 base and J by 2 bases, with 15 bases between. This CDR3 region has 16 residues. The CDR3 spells CASSLTPGQINTEAFF. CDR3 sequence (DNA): TGTGCCAGCAGCTTGACCCCGGGACAAATAAACACTGAAGCTTTCTTT.

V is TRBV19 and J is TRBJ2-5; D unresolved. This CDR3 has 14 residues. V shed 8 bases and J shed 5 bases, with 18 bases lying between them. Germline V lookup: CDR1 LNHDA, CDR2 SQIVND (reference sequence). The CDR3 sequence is CASRDGGVRETQYF. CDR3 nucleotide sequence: TGTGCCAGTCGAGACGGCGGCGTCCGTGAGACCCAGTACTTC.

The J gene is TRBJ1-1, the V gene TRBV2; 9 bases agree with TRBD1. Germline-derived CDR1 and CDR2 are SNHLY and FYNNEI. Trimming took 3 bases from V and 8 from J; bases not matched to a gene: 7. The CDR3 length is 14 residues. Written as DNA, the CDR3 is TGTGCCAGCAGTGACTTGGGACAGGGAGGCGAAGCTTTCTTT. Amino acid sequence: CASSDLGQGGEAFF.

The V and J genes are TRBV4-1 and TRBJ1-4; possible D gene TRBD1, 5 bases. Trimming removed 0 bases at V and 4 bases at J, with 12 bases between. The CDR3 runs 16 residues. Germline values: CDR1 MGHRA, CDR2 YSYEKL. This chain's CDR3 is CASSQEEGQGNEKLFF. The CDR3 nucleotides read TGCGCCAGCAGCCAAGAGGAGGGGCAGGGTAATGAAAAACTGTTTTTT.

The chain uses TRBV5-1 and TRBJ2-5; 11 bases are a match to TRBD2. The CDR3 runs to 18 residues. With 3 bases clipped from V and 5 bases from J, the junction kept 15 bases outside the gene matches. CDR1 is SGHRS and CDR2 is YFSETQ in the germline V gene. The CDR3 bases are TGCGCCAGCAGCTCCTACACGCCGGGACTAGCGGACTCTGAGACCCAGTACTTC. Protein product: CASSSYTPGLADSETQYF. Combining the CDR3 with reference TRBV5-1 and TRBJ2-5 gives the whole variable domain KAGVTQTPRYLIKTRGQQVTLSCSPISGHRSVSWYQQTPGQGLQFLFEYFSETQRNKGNFPGRFSGRQFSNSRSEMNVSTLELGDSALYLCASSSYTPGLADSETQYFGPGTRLLVL.

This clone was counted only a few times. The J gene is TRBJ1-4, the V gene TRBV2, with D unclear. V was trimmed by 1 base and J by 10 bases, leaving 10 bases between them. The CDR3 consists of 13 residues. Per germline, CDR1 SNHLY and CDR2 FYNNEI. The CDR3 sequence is CASSEERLGKLFF. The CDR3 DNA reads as TGTGCCAGCAGTGAAGAGAGATTGGGAAAACTGTTTTTT.

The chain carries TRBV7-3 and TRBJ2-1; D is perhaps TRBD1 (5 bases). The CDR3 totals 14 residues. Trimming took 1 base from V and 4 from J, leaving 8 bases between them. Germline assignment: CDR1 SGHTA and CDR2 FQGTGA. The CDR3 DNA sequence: TGTGCCAGCAGCTTAAGGACAACATACAATGAGCAGTTCTTC. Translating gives CASSLRTTYNEQFF.

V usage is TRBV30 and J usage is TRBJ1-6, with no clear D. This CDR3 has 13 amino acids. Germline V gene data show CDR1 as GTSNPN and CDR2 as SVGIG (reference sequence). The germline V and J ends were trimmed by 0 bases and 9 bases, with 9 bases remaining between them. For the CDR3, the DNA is TGTGCCTGGAGTGTATTAGGCGGTTCACCCCTCCACTTT. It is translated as CAWSVLGGSPLHF.

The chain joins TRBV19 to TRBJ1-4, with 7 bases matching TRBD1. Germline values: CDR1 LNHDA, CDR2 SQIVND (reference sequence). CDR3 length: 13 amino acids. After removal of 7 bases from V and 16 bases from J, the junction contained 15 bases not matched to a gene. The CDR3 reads CASTVGRDSVAFF. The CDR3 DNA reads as TGTGCCAGTACCGTAGGACGGGACAGCGTCGCGTTTTTT.

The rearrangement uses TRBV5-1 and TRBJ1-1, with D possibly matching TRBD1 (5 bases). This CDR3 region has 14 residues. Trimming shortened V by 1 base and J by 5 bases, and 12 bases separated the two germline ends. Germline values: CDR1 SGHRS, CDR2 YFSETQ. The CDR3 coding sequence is TGCGCCAGCAGCTTGTCCGGGACGAAAACTGAAGCTTTCTTT. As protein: CASSLSGTKTEAFF.

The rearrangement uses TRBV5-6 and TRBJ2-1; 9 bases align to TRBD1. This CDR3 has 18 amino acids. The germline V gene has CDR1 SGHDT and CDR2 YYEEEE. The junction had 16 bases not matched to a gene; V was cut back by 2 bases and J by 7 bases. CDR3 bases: TGTGCCAGCAGCTTACTCGGGACAGGGTTGAGAATATGGAATGAGCAGTTCTTC. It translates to CASSLLGTGLRIWNEQFF.

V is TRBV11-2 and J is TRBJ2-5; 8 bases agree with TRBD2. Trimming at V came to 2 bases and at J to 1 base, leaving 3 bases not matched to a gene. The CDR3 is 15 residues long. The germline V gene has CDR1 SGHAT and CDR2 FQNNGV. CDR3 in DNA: TGTGCCAGCAGCTTACTCGGGGGGGGCCAAGAGACCCAGTACTTC. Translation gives CASSLLGGGQETQYF.

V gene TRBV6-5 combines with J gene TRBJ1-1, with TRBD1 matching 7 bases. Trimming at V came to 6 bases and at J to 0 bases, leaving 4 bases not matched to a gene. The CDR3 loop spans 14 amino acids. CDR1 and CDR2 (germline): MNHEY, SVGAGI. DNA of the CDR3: TGTGCCAGCAGGCCCGGGACAGTGAACACTGAAGCTTTCTTT. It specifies CASRPGTVNTEAFF.

The CDR3 DNA sequence: TGTGCCACCGTGGGGGAGTTGGGCTATGGCTACACCTTC. Translated, it gives CATVGELGYGYTF. This chain joins TRBV10-3 and TRBJ1-2, with D possibly TRBD1 on 5 matching bases. V lost 10 bases and J 4 bases, leaving 16 bases between the germline ends. CDR1 and CDR2 from the germline V gene are ENHRY and SYGVKD. The CDR3 runs 13 residues.

The CDR3: CASSHQGLNEKLFF. CDR3 coding DNA: TGTGCCAGCAGTCATCAGGGGTTAAATGAAAAACTGTTTTTT. The rearrangement links TRBV6-1 to TRBJ1-4; D is perhaps TRBD1 (6 bases). Germline V lookup: CDR1 MNHNS, CDR2 SASEGT. This CDR3 spans 14 amino acids. The V and J ends lost 5 bases and 5 bases respectively, with 12 bases between them.

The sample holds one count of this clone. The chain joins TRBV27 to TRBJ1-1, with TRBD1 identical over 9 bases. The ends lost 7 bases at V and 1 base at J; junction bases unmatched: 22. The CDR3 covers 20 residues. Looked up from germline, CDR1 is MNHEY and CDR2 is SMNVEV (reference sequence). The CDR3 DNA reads TGTGCCAGCACCCTCCTTCCCCCCGTGACGAGGACAGGGGCGAACACTGAAGCTTTCTTT. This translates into CASTLLPPVTRTGANTEAFF.